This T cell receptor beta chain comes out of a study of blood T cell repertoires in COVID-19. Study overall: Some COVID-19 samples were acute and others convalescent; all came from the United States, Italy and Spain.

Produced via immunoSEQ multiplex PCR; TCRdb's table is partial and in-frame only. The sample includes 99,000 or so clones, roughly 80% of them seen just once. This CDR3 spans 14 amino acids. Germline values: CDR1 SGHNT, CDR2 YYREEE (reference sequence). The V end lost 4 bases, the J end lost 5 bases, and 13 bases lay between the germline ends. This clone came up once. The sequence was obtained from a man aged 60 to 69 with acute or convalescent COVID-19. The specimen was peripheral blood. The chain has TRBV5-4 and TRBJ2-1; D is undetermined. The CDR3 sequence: CASSPIMGDNEQFF. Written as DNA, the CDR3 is TGTGCCAGCAGCCCCATCATGGGCGACAATGAGCAGTTCTTC.